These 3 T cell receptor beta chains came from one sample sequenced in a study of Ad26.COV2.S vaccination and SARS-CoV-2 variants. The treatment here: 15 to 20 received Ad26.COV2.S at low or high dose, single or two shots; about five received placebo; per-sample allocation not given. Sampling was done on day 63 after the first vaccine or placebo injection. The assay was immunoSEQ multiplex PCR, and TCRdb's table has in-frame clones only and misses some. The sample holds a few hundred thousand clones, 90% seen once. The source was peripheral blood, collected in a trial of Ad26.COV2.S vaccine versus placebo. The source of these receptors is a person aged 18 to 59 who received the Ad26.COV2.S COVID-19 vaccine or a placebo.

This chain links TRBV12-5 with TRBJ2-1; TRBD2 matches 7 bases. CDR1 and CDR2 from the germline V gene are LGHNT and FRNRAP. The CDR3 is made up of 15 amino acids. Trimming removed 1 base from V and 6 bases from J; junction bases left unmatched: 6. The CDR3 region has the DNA TGTGCTAGTGGTTTGGGGTTAGCGGGCGCCAATGAGCAGTTCTTC. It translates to CASGLGLAGANEQFF.

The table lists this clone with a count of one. The DNA for the CDR3 is TGTGCCAGCAGTCCGGTCGGGGGCTCGGGCTATGGCTACACCTTC. Encoded protein: CASSPVGGSGYGYTF. The chain combines TRBV28 with TRBJ1-2, with a tentative D call TRBD1 (6 bases). This CDR3 is 15 amino acids long. Germline assignment: CDR1 MDHEN and CDR2 SYDVKM. The V end was cut by 5 bases, the J end by 4 bases, with 17 bases between.

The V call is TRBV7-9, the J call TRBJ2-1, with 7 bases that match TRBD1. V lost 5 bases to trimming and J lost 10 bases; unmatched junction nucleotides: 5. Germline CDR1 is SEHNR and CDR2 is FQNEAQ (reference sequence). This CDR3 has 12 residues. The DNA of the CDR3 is TGTGCCAGCAGCACGCGGACAGGAGAGCAGTTCTTC. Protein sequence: CASSTRTGEQFF. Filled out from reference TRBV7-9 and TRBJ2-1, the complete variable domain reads DTGVSQNPRHKITKRGQNVTFRCDPISEHNRLYWYRQTLGQGPEFLTYFQNEAQLEKSRLLSDRFSAERPKGSFSTLEIQRTEQGDSAMYLCASSTRTGEQFFGPGTRLTVL.